These T cell receptor beta chains were read from a single sample in a study of human T cells and chemical hapten exposure. TCRdb recomputed calls from the RACE reads with MiXCR, one row per CDR3 protein. The sample carries roughly 30,000 distinct CDR3 sequences, over 7% recorded once. The sample consisted of whole blood. Source of these receptors: a human donor in good health. Some clones in this sample may be carry-over from other donors' samples. Each CDR3 is given with its conserved first and last residue. The D gene is left open where the match is weak. Clone size is shown for a subset of rows, as once, few, many or a class of expanded clone.

j_call,v_call,d_call,clone_size,cdr3_aa,cdr3_nt
TRBJ2-1,TRBV10-3,-,many,CAISDRHNGEQFF,TGTGCCATCAGTGACAGACATAACGGTGAGCAGTTCTTC
TRBJ2-4,TRBV10-3,-,-,CAISESNRVDIQYF,TGTGCCATCAGTGAGTCAAACAGGGTGGACATTCAGTACTTC
TRBJ1-1,TRBV29-1,-,-,CSTRQAENTEAFF,TGCAGCACTCGACAGGCCGAGAACACTGAAGCTTTCTTT
TRBJ2-7,TRBV1,-,few,CTCQKTSGFLSYEQYF,TGCACCTGCCAAAAGACTAGCGGGTTCCTTTCCTACGAGCAGTACTTC
TRBJ1-1,TRBV6-2/TRBV6-3,-,-,CASSYGMENTEAFF,TGTGCCAGCAGTTACGGGATGGAGAACACTGAAGCTTTCTTT
TRBJ2-2,TRBV2,-,few,CASGRTETRHLNTGELFF,TGTGCCAGCGGTAGGACAGAGACTCGACACTTGAACACCGGGGAGCTGTTTTTT
TRBJ2-2,TRBV6-5,TRBD1,many,CASCRTGWGLNTGELFF,TGTGCCAGCTGTAGGACAGGGTGGGGCCTGAACACCGGGGAGCTGTTTTTT
TRBJ1-1,TRBV7-2,-,-,CASSQGWRTGLKNTEAFF,TGTGCCAGCAGCCAGGGGTGGCGTACAGGGTTGAAGAACACTGAAGCTTTCTTT
TRBJ2-1,TRBV29-1,TRBD1,-,CSVSRSPGQPYNEQFF,TGCAGCGTTTCCCGTTCCCCGGGACAGCCATACAATGAGCAGTTCTTC
TRBJ1-2,TRBV6-1,-,many,CASSKDVQIYGYTF,TGTGCCAGCAGTAAGGACGTTCAAATATATGGCTACACCTTC
TRBJ1-5,TRBV12-3/TRBV12-4,TRBD1,-,CASSLGTGRNQPQHF,TGTGCCAGCAGTTTGGGGACAGGCCGAAATCAGCCCCAGCATTTT
TRBJ2-1,TRBV3-1,TRBD2,-,CASSPQSGGSYNEQFF,TGTGCCAGCAGCCCCCAAAGCGGGGGGTCCTACAATGAGCAGTTCTTC
TRBJ2-3,TRBV4-3,TRBD2,few,CASSQSPGLAGRSDTQYF,TGCGCCAGCAGCCAAAGCCCCGGACTAGCGGGGAGGTCAGATACGCAGTATTTT
TRBJ2-1,TRBV11-2,TRBD2,-,CASSFGGGAGNEQFF,TGTGCCAGCAGCTTCGGCGGGGGGGCCGGTAATGAGCAGTTCTTC
TRBJ2-2,TRBV30,-,few,CAWSLGPANTGELFF,TGTGCCTGGAGTTTGGGGCCCGCGAACACCGGGGAGCTGTTTTTT
TRBJ2-3,TRBV20-1,-,-,CSAGPGGGGSDTQYF,TGCAGTGCCGGACCGGGGGGAGGGGGATCAGATACGCAGTATTTT
TRBJ2-3,TRBV14,-,-,CASSQILGITDTQYF,TGTGCCAGCAGCCAAATCCTAGGGATCACAGATACGCAGTATTTT
TRBJ1-5,TRBV20-1,-,few,CSASSGTAQPQHF,TGCAGTGCTAGTTCAGGGACGGCTCAGCCCCAGCATTTT
TRBJ1-3,TRBV12-3/TRBV12-4,-,-,CASRDSSGNTIYF,TGTGCCAGCAGGGACAGCTCTGGAAACACCATATATTTT
TRBJ2-4,TRBV7-2,-,-,CASSLEGRGRLGNIQYF,TGTGCCAGCAGCTTAGAGGGTAGGGGCAGGCTGGGGAACATTCAGTACTTC
TRBJ1-6,TRBV9,-,-,CASSLEADPCSPLHF,TGTGCCAGCAGTTTAGAGGCAGACCCCTGTTCACCCCTCCACTTT
TRBJ2-5,TRBV2,-,many,CASTDPGSYETQYF,TGTGCCAGCACCGATCCAGGGAGTTACGAGACCCAGTACTTC
TRBJ2-3,TRBV20-1,-,many,CSARGAGNTDTQYF,TGCAGTGCTAGAGGGGCCGGGAACACAGATACGCAGTATTTT
TRBJ1-3,TRBV3-1,TRBD1,many,CASSQRGTVKRNTIYF,TGTGCCAGCAGCCAAAGGGGGACAGTGAAAAGAAACACCATATATTTT
TRBJ1-1,TRBV27,-,-,CASKPNGFTEAFF,TGTGCCAGCAAGCCGAACGGATTTACTGAAGCTTTCTTT
TRBJ2-2,TRBV5-1,-,many,CASSAGTVNTGELFF,TGCGCCAGCAGCGCCGGGACGGTGAACACCGGGGAGCTGTTTTTT
TRBJ1-1,TRBV13,TRBD1,few,CASSLGQGSEAFF,TGTGCCAGCAGCTTGGGACAGGGGTCTGAAGCTTTCTTT
TRBJ1-4,TRBV12-3/TRBV12-4,TRBD1,once,CASSRQGTEKLFF,TGTGCCAGCAGTCGACAGGGGACTGAAAAACTGTTTTTT
TRBJ2-5,TRBV7-9,-,-,CASSPPPGSRETQYF,TGTGCCAGCAGCCCCCCCCCGGGGAGTCGAGAGACCCAGTACTTC
TRBJ2-1,TRBV28,-,many,CASSPPARGTEQFF,TGTGCCAGCAGCCCCCCGGCAAGGGGAACAGAGCAGTTCTTC
TRBJ1-2,TRBV6-2/TRBV6-3,TRBD1,few,CASRPDREGNYGYTF,TGTGCCAGCAGGCCAGACAGGGAGGGCAACTATGGCTACACCTTC
TRBJ2-3,TRBV30,-,-,CAWKIKGASTDTQYF,TGTGCCTGGAAAATTAAAGGGGCGAGCACAGATACGCAGTATTTT
TRBJ2-1,TRBV11-2,-,many,CASSLEGVLGNEQFF,TGTGCCAGCAGCTTAGAAGGGGTCCTGGGCAATGAGCAGTTCTTC
TRBJ1-4,TRBV7-9,-,many,CASSLTVTKNEKLFF,TGTGCCAGCAGCCTGACAGTGACGAAAAATGAAAAACTGTTTTTT
TRBJ2-1,TRBV7-2,-,few,CASSWYNEQFF,TGTGCCAGCAGCTGGTACAATGAGCAGTTCTTC
TRBJ1-6,TRBV27,-,many,CASLRTASSYNSPLHF,TGTGCCAGCCTTCGGACAGCGAGCTCCTATAATTCACCCCTCCACTTT
TRBJ2-3,TRBV10-2,-,few,CATSSQGSADTQYF,TGCGCCACCTCTTCGCAGGGATCGGCAGATACGCAGTATTTT